This T cell receptor (beta chain) was identified in a study of blood T cell repertoires in COVID-19. About the research overall: PBMCs, B-cell-depleted T cells, or T cells were the source of the cDNA or gDNA that made up the material.

Under the authors' procedure: Amplification of reference gene primers provided the estimated nucleated cell counts. Repertoires were generated with immunoSEQ multiplex PCR, while TCRdb's copy carries only in-frame clones and drops some. That table is the source of V, J and clone size, and D and trimming were worked out from the DNA. The table records around 160,000 clones, over 90% of them present only once. The Seattle site enrolled patients during active infection and followed them longitudinally. Germline V gives CDR1 SQVTM, CDR2 ANQGSEA. V was pared by 6 bases and J by 5 bases, with 17 bases of the junction left unmatched. CDR3 length equals 18 residues.

The TCR was taken from a woman between 55 and 75 years old with COVID-19, enrolled during active disease. The V and J genes are TRBV29-1 and TRBJ2-1; TRBD2 matches 12 bases. Material for sequencing was peripheral blood. In nucleotides, the CDR3 is TGCAGCGTCTCCCCCGGGACTAGCGGGTCCCTATTGCACAATGAGCAGTTCTTC. It yields the protein CSVSPGTSGSLLHNEQFF.